This T cell receptor beta chain emerged from a study of graft-versus-host responses after intestinal transplantation. The CDR3 extends over 16 amino acids. The germline V gene encodes CDR1 LGHNA and CDR2 YSLEER. The V gene lost 1 base and the J gene lost 1 base, with 14 bases spanning the gap. Produced via immunoSEQ multiplex PCR; TCRdb's table is partial and in-frame only. The table includes more than 20,000 clones, 89% detected once. Here the sequenced sample was PBMCs, taken 65 to 70 days after intestinal transplantation. The TCR was taken from a human patient who received an intestinal transplant, so some T cells may come from the graft donor. This chain connects TRBV4-3 to TRBJ2-7, with TRBD1 as a possible D gene (6 bases). The CDR3 is CASSQVYRDKSYEQYF. DNA of the CDR3: TGCGCCAGCAGCCAAGTCTACCGGGACAAATCCTACGAGCAGTACTTC.